Below, 30 T cell receptor beta chains from the same sample are listed, as sequenced in a study of early T cells in non-severe SARS-CoV-2 infection. TCRdb re-analysed the 5' RACE reads in MiXCR, keeping a single row per CDR3 protein. The sample yields fewer than 100,000 distinct CDR3 sequences, 7.5% to 10% seen once. Sequencing used whole blood. The source is an adult who was a healthcare worker with PCR-confirmed SARS-CoV-2 infection or an uninfected control (not recorded which).

This clonotype was detected only a few times. The chain joins TRBV5-5 to TRBJ2-2; the D gene could be TRBD1 or TRBD2 (5 bases each). The V gene's germline CDR1 is SGHKS and CDR2 YYEKEE (reference sequence). This CDR3 spans 13 amino acids. Trimming stripped 4 bases from V and 7 bases from J, with 11 bases between. The CDR3 protein is CASSPEGIGELFF. The CDR3 region has the DNA TGTGCCAGCAGCCCCGAGGGGATCGGGGAGCTGTTTTTT.

This clonotype was seen at least ten times. This chain uses TRBV4-1 with TRBJ2-2; D possibly corresponds to TRBD2 (5 bases). Trimming removed 2 bases from V and 4 bases from J, with 29 bases in between. The CDR3 contains 21 residues. CDR1 is MGHRA, CDR2 YSYEKL, per germline. For the CDR3, the DNA is TGCGCCAGCAGCCAAAGAGTGTCGCCAGCTTGGGAGAGAATGGGCACCGGGGAGCTGTTTTTT. This translates into CASSQRVSPAWERMGTGELFF.

There are many counts of this clonotype. The V call is TRBV5-1, the J call TRBJ2-1; D remains ambiguous. Trimming took off 3 bases at V and 3 bases at J, with 13 bases between the two ends. CDR3 length: 15 amino acids. Germline V lookup: CDR1 SGHRS, CDR2 YFSETQ. CDR3 coding DNA: TGCGCCAGCAGCTCGACTCTGGGTCTCTACAATGAGCAGTTCTTC. It is translated as CASSSTLGLYNEQFF.

The sample holds many counts of this clonotype. This chain uses TRBV7-2 with TRBJ1-2, with a possible D match to TRBD1 (5 bases). Per the germline V gene, CDR1 is SGHTA and CDR2 is FQGNSA. The CDR3 totals 12 residues. The V end was cut by 1 base, the J end by 10 bases, with 10 bases between. The CDR3 is CASSLGGTLYTF. In DNA, the CDR3 is TGTGCCAGCAGCTTAGGAGGGACCCTCTACACCTTC.

This clonotype has ten or more counts. The chain combines TRBV29-1 with TRBJ1-4; no clear D gene. This CDR3 comprises 10 residues. The germline V gene has CDR1 SQVTM and CDR2 ANQGSEA. The V end was cut by 6 bases, the J end by 6 bases, with 5 bases between. CDR3 protein: CSVLDEKLFF. In DNA form, the CDR3 reads TGCAGCGTCCTAGATGAAAAACTGTTTTTT.

This clonotype came up many times. The chain recombines TRBV28 with TRBJ2-6, with D possibly matching TRBD1 (7 bases). CDR3 length: 17 residues. Trimming took off 2 bases at V and 0 bases at J, with 11 bases between the two ends. Looked up from germline, CDR1 is MDHEN and CDR2 is SYDVKM. CDR3 coding DNA: TGTGCCAGCAGTTTAGCGGGACAGCTCTCTGGGGCCAACGTCCTGACTTTC. This gives the protein CASSLAGQLSGANVLTF.

This clonotype was counted many times. This chain uses TRBV5-1 with TRBJ1-1, with TRBD1 matching 9 bases. J was trimmed by 5 bases and V by 4 bases; bases with no gene match: 9. The CDR3 runs 15 residues. Germline values: CDR1 SGHRS, CDR2 YFSETQ. This CDR3 reads CASSISQGAGTEAFF. CDR3 bases: TGCGCCAGCAGCATTTCACAGGGGGCAGGAACTGAAGCTTTCTTT.

This clonotype was seen many times. The chain is built from TRBV13 and TRBJ2-1, with 10 bases aligning to TRBD2. The length of the CDR3 is 15 residues. J gave up 6 bases and V 5 bases, and 7 bases lay outside the gene matches. Per the germline V gene, CDR1 is PRHDT and CDR2 is FYEKMQ (reference sequence). CDR3 sequence reads: CASSRAGGPRNEQFF. CDR3 nucleotides: TGTGCCAGCAGCCGAGCGGGAGGGCCCCGCAATGAGCAGTTCTTC.

The chain couples TRBV29-1 to TRBJ1-4; 7 bases agree with TRBD1. Germline lookup yields CDR1 SQVTM and CDR2 ANQGSEA. The CDR3 has 13 amino acids. V shed 3 bases, J shed 7 bases, and the junction held 5 bases outside the gene matches. The CDR3 loop reads CSVDGTGAEKLFF. The CDR3 DNA is TGCAGCGTTGACGGAACAGGGGCTGAAAAACTGTTTTTT.

The V and J genes are TRBV12-3 or TRBV12-4 and TRBJ1-3; 8 bases match TRBD1. This CDR3 has 14 amino acids. V shed 5 bases and J 4 bases; nucleotides not matched to a gene: 4. The CDR3 loop reads CASSEWTGGNTIYF. Written as DNA, the CDR3 is TGTGCCAGCAGTGAATGGACAGGGGGAAACACCATATATTTT.

The sample holds many counts of this clonotype. The CDR3 coding sequence is TGCGCCAGCAGCCCCATCAACCACGCCGGTTCAGGTGGCTACACCTTC. Its protein product is CASSPINHAGSGGYTF. The chain combines TRBV5-1 with TRBJ1-2; no reliable D call. The CDR3 totals 16 residues. V dropped 4 bases and J dropped 7 bases, with 23 bases sitting between them. From germline, CDR1 is SGHRS and CDR2 YFSETQ. The variable domain in full, completed from reference TRBV5-1 and TRBJ1-2, reads KAGVTQTPRYLIKTRGQQVTLSCSPISGHRSVSWYQQTPGQGLQFLFEYFSETQRNKGNFPGRFSGRQFSNSRSEMNVSTLELGDSALYLCASSPINHAGSGGYTFGSGTRLTVV.

This sequence joins TRBV5-1 and TRBJ1-1; no reliable D call. CDR3 size: 14 residues. CDR1 is SGHRS and CDR2 is YFSETQ in the germline V gene. Deletions cut 1 base from V and 8 bases from J, with 15 bases between. CDR3 DNA sequence: TGCGCCAGCAGCTTGATGGCGCGAGACAAAGAAGCTTTCTTT. Protein: CASSLMARDKEAFF.

The gene calls are TRBV7-9 and TRBJ1-1; D unclear. V lost 1 base and J 2 bases, leaving 11 bases between the germline ends. There are 15 residues in the CDR3. Germline CDR1 is SEHNR and CDR2 is FQNEAQ (reference sequence). The CDR3 DNA is TGTGCCAGCAGCTTAGGTACGAGGGAAAACACTGAAGCTTTCTTT. Translation gives CASSLGTRENTEAFF.

This clonotype was seen at least ten times. The chain joins TRBV6-4 to TRBJ1-1; D not resolved. From germline, CDR1 is MRHNA and CDR2 SNTAGT. The CDR3 covers 13 residues. With 4 bases removed from V and 0 bases from J, the gap between germline ends came to 6 bases. CDR3 bases: TGTGCCAGCAGTGCCCAGCTGAACACTGAAGCTTTCTTT. It translates to CASSAQLNTEAFF.

The chain has TRBV29-1 and TRBJ2-2, with D uncertain. Trimming left V 6 bases short and J 3 bases short, with 14 bases between. Germline-derived CDR1 and CDR2 are SQVTM and ANQGSEA. This CDR3 is 14 amino acids long. CDR3 in DNA: TGCAGCGTCCCCGACGGAAGATACACCGGGGAGCTGTTTTTT. Translated, it gives CSVPDGRYTGELFF.

Many counts were recorded for this clonotype. The V gene is TRBV9, the J gene TRBJ1-6; D remains ambiguous. The CDR3 has 13 amino acids. With 1 base removed from V and 7 bases from J, the gap between germline ends came to 6 bases. Germline CDR1 and CDR2: SGDLS and YYNGEE. For the CDR3, the DNA is TGTGCCAGCAGCGTATATGAAAATTCACCCCTCCACTTT. As protein: CASSVYENSPLHF. Full variable domain (outside the CDR3, taken from reference TRBV9 and TRBJ1-6): DSGVTQTPKHLITATGQRVTLRCSPRSGDLSVYWYQQSLDQGLQFLIQYYNGEERAKGNILERFSAQQFPDLHSELNLSSLELGDSALYFCASSVYENSPLHFGNGTRLTVT.

This clonotype ranks as medium-sized. The chain links TRBV6-1 to TRBJ1-4; D not resolved. Trimming took 4 bases from V and 5 from J, leaving 11 bases between them. Germline values: CDR1 MNHNS, CDR2 SASEGT. This CDR3 spans 14 amino acids. The CDR3 DNA reads TGTGCCAGCAGTGTTTTCGGAGCAAATGAAAAACTGTTTTTT. It translates to CASSVFGANEKLFF.

This clonotype was observed a handful of times. The chain carries TRBV5-4 and TRBJ2-1; D not certain. Germline V gene sequence: CDR1 SGHNT, CDR2 YYREEE (reference sequence). The CDR3 runs to 13 residues. V was pared by 0 bases and J by 6 bases, with 7 bases between. In DNA, the CDR3 is TGTGCCAGCAGCTTGGACGATGCCAATGAGCAGTTCTTC. This codes for CASSLDDANEQFF.

This clonotype occurred a few times. Its ends do not fully match the called genes, so a read error is possible. The chain is built from TRBV30 and TRBJ1-1; D remains unclear. Germline V lookup: CDR1 GTSNPN, CDR2 SVGIG (reference sequence). The CDR3 has 11 amino acids. The chain's CDR3 is CAWSVRRTVDF. The CDR3 nucleotides are TGTGCCTGGAGTGTACGCCGGACGGTTGACTTT.

V and J are TRBV30 and TRBJ2-2, with D perhaps matching TRBD2 (6 bases). Germline values: CDR1 GTSNPN, CDR2 SVGIG (reference sequence). The CDR3 has 16 residues. Trimming removed 0 bases from V and 3 bases from J, with 14 bases in between. CDR3 residues: CAWSVLAGLDTGELFF. The CDR3 nucleotides read TGTGCCTGGAGTGTACTCGCGGGACTGGACACCGGGGAGCTGTTTTTT.

This chain links TRBV5-1 with TRBJ2-1, with D perhaps assigned TRBD1 or TRBD2 (5 bases each). Germline V gene lookup returns CDR1 SGHRS and CDR2 YFSETQ. The CDR3 extends over 15 amino acids. Trimming took off 4 bases at V and 6 bases at J, with 17 bases between the two ends. The CDR3 DNA sequence: TGCGCCAGCAGCATAGGGACGGGATCTTTCAATGAGCAGTTCTTC. It yields the protein CASSIGTGSFNEQFF.

There are a few counts of this clonotype. The V and J genes are TRBV19 and TRBJ2-1; D possibly corresponds to TRBD1 (6 bases). CDR1 is LNHDA, CDR2 SQIVND, per germline (reference sequence). V was pared by 5 bases and J by 5 bases, with 22 bases between. There are 17 residues in the CDR3. CDR3 region: CASSAALTGLLNNEQFF. In DNA form, the CDR3 reads TGTGCCAGTAGTGCAGCCTTAACAGGGCTTTTAAACAATGAGCAGTTCTTC.

This clonotype was detected only a few times. The V call is TRBV6-1, the J call TRBJ2-1; 8 bases match TRBD2. The V gene's germline CDR1 is MNHNS and CDR2 SASEGT. This CDR3 is 15 amino acids long. V trimming: 2 bases; J trimming: 7 bases; junction bases outside the gene matches: 7. CDR3 sequence: CASSELIAGLNEQFF. In nucleotides, the CDR3 is TGTGCCAGCAGTGAATTAATAGCGGGACTGAATGAGCAGTTCTTC.

The sample holds a few counts of this clonotype. The V and J genes are TRBV7-2 and TRBJ2-1; D perhaps matches TRBD2 (5 bases). The V end was cut by 5 bases, the J end by 14 bases, with 19 bases between. The length of the CDR3 is 13 residues. The germline V gene has CDR1 SGHTA and CDR2 FQGNSA. In nucleotides, the CDR3 is TGTGCCAGCAGCCTGTCCACTAGGTCGGAGAAGTTCTTC. Encoded protein: CASSLSTRSEKFF.

In its sample, this clonotype was seen many times. The rearrangement links TRBV5-4 to TRBJ2-3, with D possibly called TRBD1 or TRBD2 (6 bases each). CDR1 is SGHNT and CDR2 is YYREEE in the germline V gene (reference sequence). CDR3 length equals 16 residues. V was cut by 4 bases and J by 1 base, with 16 bases left in between. The CDR3 DNA reads TGTGCCAGCAGCCGTAACAGGGAGGTCCGCACAGATACGCAGTATTTT. It translates to CASSRNREVRTDTQYF.

V is TRBV5-1 and J is TRBJ2-5, with a weak D call TRBD1 (5 bases). This CDR3 contains 14 residues. Germline loops: CDR1 SGHRS, CDR2 YFSETQ. V shed 0 bases and J shed 5 bases, with 11 bases lying between them. CDR3 coding DNA: TGCGCCAGCAGCTTGGAAAAAGGGGTGGAGACCCAGTACTTC. Translated: CASSLEKGVETQYF.

This clonotype was picked up many times. The chain carries TRBV6-6 and TRBJ1-2; TRBD1 matches at 7 bases. The V gene end was trimmed by 5 bases and the J gene end by 7 bases; junction bases not matched to a gene: 7. Germline-derived CDR1 and CDR2 are MNHNY and SVGAGI (reference sequence). The CDR3 totals 13 residues. This chain's CDR3 is CASSTDREGGYTF. The CDR3, as DNA: TGTGCCAGCAGTACTGACAGGGAGGGTGGCTACACCTTC.

The chain employs TRBV9 and TRBJ1-6; D ambiguous. Germline CDR1 is SGDLS and CDR2 is YYNGEE. V lost 4 bases, J lost 4 bases, and 9 bases lay in between. The length of the CDR3 is 14 residues. The CDR3 reads CASSQRPYNSPLHF. CDR3 nucleotides: TGTGCCAGCAGCCAACGTCCGTATAATTCACCCCTCCACTTT.

Concerning this clonotype itself: A much larger clone sits a single nucleotide away, making a read error possible. The V call is TRBV20-1, the J call TRBJ1-2, with D unresolved. Trimming stripped 1 base from V and 2 bases from J, with 11 bases between. This CDR3 region has 14 residues. Looked up from germline, CDR1 is DFQATT and CDR2 is SNEGSKA (reference sequence). CDR3 coding DNA: TGCAGTGCTAGAGTCTTACAGTTCAACTATGGCTACACCTTC. It encodes CSARVLQFNYGYTF.

The sample holds many counts of this clonotype. The chain joins TRBV5-1 to TRBJ2-3, with 12 bases aligning to TRBD2. The CDR3 runs to 15 residues. Trimming removed 3 bases from V and 4 bases from J; junction bases left unmatched: 3. Per germline, CDR1 SGHRS and CDR2 YFSETQ. CDR3: CASSSGLAGSDTQYF. The DNA of the CDR3 is TGCGCCAGCAGCTCTGGACTAGCGGGGTCAGATACGCAGTATTTT.